These 14 T cell receptor beta chains came from one sample sequenced in a study of T cell changes during pregnancy in multiple sclerosis. TCRdb's table, derived via immunoSEQ multiplex PCR, lists solely in-frame clones and lacks some. The repertoire has fewer than 60,000 clones, about 91% of them found once; the top ten carry roughly 1.2%. Specimen: peripheral blood, collected after pregnancy. The origin of the receptors is a female donor in good health, enrolled as a control in a pregnancy study.

This clone was seen a single time. The chain employs TRBV4-1 and TRBJ2-1; possible D gene TRBD1, 5 bases. Deletions cut 1 base from V and 8 bases from J, with 15 bases between. CDR1 is MGHRA and CDR2 is YSYEKL in the germline V gene. The CDR3 is 15 amino acids. CDR3 bases: TGCGCCAGCAGCCAAGCAGGGATCTCCCGGGATGAGCAGTTCTTC. Protein: CASSQAGISRDEQFF.

The gene calls are TRBV5-6 and TRBJ1-2; 7 bases agree with TRBD1. V shed 2 bases, J shed 1 base, and the junction held 11 bases outside the gene matches. The CDR3 contains 17 residues. The V gene's germline CDR1 is SGHDT and CDR2 YYEEEE. The CDR3 nucleotides are TGTGCCAGCAGCTTCGGGACAGACATTAAAATTAACTATGGCTACACCTTC. The encoded protein is CASSFGTDIKINYGYTF.

This clone was seen a single time. The V gene is TRBV30, the J gene TRBJ1-2; D is ambiguous. The CDR3 has 16 amino acids. Germline CDR1 reads GTSNPN; CDR2 reads SVGIG (reference sequence). V was pared by 6 bases and J by 3 bases, with 23 bases between. CDR3 nucleotide sequence: TGTGCCTGCACCGCTCCCTCCCGCGGTTCCTACTATGGCTACACCTTC. The encoded protein is CACTAPSRGSYYGYTF.

The chain recombines TRBV5-4 with TRBJ1-6; no clear D. CDR1 and CDR2 from the germline V gene are SGHNT and YYREEE (reference sequence). V lost 4 bases, J lost 13 bases, and 18 bases lay in between. CDR3 length: 14 residues. The CDR3 protein is CASSPDSLSTPLHF. CDR3 nucleotide sequence: TGTGCCAGCAGCCCAGACTCCCTCTCTACGCCCCTCCACTTT.

The chain combines TRBV19 with TRBJ2-7, with TRBD2 identical over 8 bases. The germline V gene encodes CDR1 LNHDA and CDR2 SQIVND (reference sequence). This CDR3 has 14 amino acids. V gave up 5 bases and J gave up 4 bases; unmatched junction bases: 7. The CDR3 coding sequence is TGTGCCAGTAGTGCCGGGGGGGCGTATTACGAGCAGTACTTC. Translating it yields CASSAGGAYYEQYF.

This chain uses TRBV5-4 with TRBJ1-2; D remains unclear. Germline V lookup: CDR1 SGHNT, CDR2 YYREEE (reference sequence). CDR3 size: 13 residues. Trimming removed 2 bases from V and 0 bases from J, with 5 bases in between. The CDR3 DNA reads TGTGCCAGCAGCTTTCCGGCTAACTATGGCTACACCTTC. It translates to CASSFPANYGYTF.

The rearrangement links TRBV5-8 to TRBJ1-2, with no clear D. V was pared by 2 bases and J by 0 bases, with 5 bases between. Germline V gene sequence: CDR1 SGHTS, CDR2 YDEGEE. The CDR3 sequence is 13 residues long. The CDR3 sequence is CASSLLANYGYTF. The DNA for the CDR3 is TGTGCCAGCAGCTTACTAGCTAACTATGGCTACACCTTC.

The CDR3 nucleotides read TGTGCCAGCAGCATCCCCGGGACTAGCAAGGATGAGCAGTTCTTC. Protein sequence: CASSIPGTSKDEQFF. This chain connects TRBV7-2 to TRBJ2-1; 9 nucleotides agree with TRBD2. V lost 5 bases, J lost 8 bases, and 10 bases stayed unmatched. The CDR3 covers 15 residues. The V gene's germline CDR1 is SGHTA and CDR2 FQGNSA.

The gene calls are TRBV6-6 and TRBJ1-3; D is unclear. Germline V lookup: CDR1 MNHNY, CDR2 SVGAGI (reference sequence). Trimming removed 3 bases from V and 0 bases from J, with 6 bases in between. The CDR3 totals 14 residues. This chain's CDR3 is CASSYRDSGNTIYF. In DNA form, the CDR3 reads TGTGCCAGCAGTTATAGAGACTCTGGAAACACCATATATTTT.

This clone was counted a few times. The chain joins TRBV6-5 to TRBJ1-6; no clear D. Trimming stripped 1 base from V and 8 bases from J, with 9 bases between. Germline V gives CDR1 MNHEY, CDR2 SVGAGI. CDR3 length: 14 residues. The CDR3: CASSYYGSDSPLHF. In DNA, the CDR3 is TGTGCCAGCAGTTACTATGGCAGTGATTCACCCCTCCACTTT.

This rearrangement joins TRBV5-1 to TRBJ2-7; 7 bases agree with TRBD2. CDR1 is SGHRS and CDR2 is YFSETQ in the germline V gene. The CDR3 contains 14 residues. The V segment lost 5 bases and the J segment 2 bases; nucleotides outside the gene matches: 7. The CDR3 region is CASSPLADAYEQYF. CDR3 sequence (DNA): TGCGCCAGCAGTCCTCTAGCGGACGCCTACGAGCAGTACTTC.

V gene TRBV18 combines with J gene TRBJ1-5, with D perhaps matching TRBD1 (6 bases). The CDR3 contains 15 residues. The V and J ends lost 6 bases and 3 bases respectively, with 15 bases between them. Germline V gene data show CDR1 as KGHSH and CDR2 as LQKENI. This CDR3 reads CASSLPGTSNQPQHF. The CDR3 DNA reads TGTGCCAGCTCTCTTCCCGGGACATCCAATCAGCCCCAGCATTTT.

V and J are TRBV6-1 and TRBJ1-2; D call uncertain. The CDR3 totals 12 residues. V was shortened by 0 bases and J by 4 bases, with 3 bases between the two germline ends. Per the germline V gene, CDR1 is MNHNS and CDR2 is SASEGT. CDR3 sequence: CASSEAGYGYTF. As DNA, the CDR3 is TGTGCCAGCAGTGAAGCCGGCTATGGCTACACCTTC.

This clone was observed a handful of times. The rearrangement joins TRBV4-1 to TRBJ1-1, with D uncertain. The CDR3 runs 16 residues. From germline, CDR1 is MGHRA and CDR2 YSYEKL. V lost 1 base and J lost 0, with 12 bases in between. Written as DNA, the CDR3 is TGCGCCAGCAGCCAAGGAGATGGGCCTTTGAACACTGAAGCTTTCTTT. This gives the protein CASSQGDGPLNTEAFF.